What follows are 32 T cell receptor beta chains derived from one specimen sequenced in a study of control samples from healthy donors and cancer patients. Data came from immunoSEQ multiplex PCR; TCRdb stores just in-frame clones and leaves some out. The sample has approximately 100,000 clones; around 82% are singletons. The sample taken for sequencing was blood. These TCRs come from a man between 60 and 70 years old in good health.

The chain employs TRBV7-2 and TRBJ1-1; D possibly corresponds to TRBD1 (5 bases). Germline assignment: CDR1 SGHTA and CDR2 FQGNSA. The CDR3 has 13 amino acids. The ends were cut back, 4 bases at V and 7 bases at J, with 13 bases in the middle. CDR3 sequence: CASSSRQSGEAFF. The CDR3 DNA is TGTGCCAGCAGCTCAAGACAGTCCGGTGAAGCTTTCTTT. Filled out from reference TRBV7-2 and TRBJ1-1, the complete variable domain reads GAGVSQSPSNKVTEKGKDVELRCDPISGHTALYWYRQSLGQGLEFLIYFQGNSAPDKSGLPSDRFSAERTGGSVSTLTIQRTQQEDSAVYLCASSSRQSGEAFFGQGTRLTVV.

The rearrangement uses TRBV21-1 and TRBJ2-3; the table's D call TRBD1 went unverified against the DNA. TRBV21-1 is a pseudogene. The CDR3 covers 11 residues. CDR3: CVRHSPDTQYF. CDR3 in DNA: TGTGTCCGACACAGCCCAGATACGCAGTATTTT.

The DNA of the CDR3 is TGTGCCTGGAGTGTGTTGAGCTCTGGAAACACCATATATTTT. Translation gives CAWSVLSSGNTIYF. V and J are TRBV30 and TRBJ1-3; D ambiguous. CDR3 length: 14 amino acids. Trimming stripped 0 bases from V and 0 bases from J, with 6 bases between. Germline CDR1 and CDR2: GTSNPN and SVGIG (reference sequence).

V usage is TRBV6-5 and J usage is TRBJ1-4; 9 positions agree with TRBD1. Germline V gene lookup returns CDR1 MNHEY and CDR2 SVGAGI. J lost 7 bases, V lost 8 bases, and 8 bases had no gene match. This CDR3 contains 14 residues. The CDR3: CASAQGTGIEKLFF. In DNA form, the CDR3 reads TGTGCCAGCGCGCAAGGGACAGGGATTGAAAAACTGTTTTTT.

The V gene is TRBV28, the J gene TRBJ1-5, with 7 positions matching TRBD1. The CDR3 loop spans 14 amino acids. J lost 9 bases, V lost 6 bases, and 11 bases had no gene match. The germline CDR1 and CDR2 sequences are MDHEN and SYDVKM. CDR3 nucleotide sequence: TGTGCCAGCAGCGTGATACAGGGGACCGCGCCCCAGCATTTT. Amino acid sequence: CASSVIQGTAPQHF. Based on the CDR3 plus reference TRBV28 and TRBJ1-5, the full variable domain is DVKVTQSSRYLVKRTGEKVFLECVQDMDHENMFWYRQDPGLGLRLIYFSYDVKMKEKGDIPEGYSVSREKKERFSLILESASTNQTSMYLCASSVIQGTAPQHFGDGTRLSIL.

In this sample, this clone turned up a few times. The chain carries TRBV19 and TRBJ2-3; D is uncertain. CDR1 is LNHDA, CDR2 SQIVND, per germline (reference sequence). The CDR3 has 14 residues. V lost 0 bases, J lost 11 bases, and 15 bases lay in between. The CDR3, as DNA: TGTGCCAGTAGTATAGATCTGAATTTGCGTCAGCAGTATTTT. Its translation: CASSIDLNLRQQYF.

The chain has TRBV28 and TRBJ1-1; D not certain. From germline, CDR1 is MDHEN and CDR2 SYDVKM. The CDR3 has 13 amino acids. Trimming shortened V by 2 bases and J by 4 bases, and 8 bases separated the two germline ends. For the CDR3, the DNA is TGTGCCAGCAGTTTAGGGTTCCCCACTGAAGCTTTCTTT. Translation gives CASSLGFPTEAFF. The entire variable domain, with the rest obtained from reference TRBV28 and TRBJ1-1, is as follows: DVKVTQSSRYLVKRTGEKVFLECVQDMDHENMFWYRQDPGLGLRLIYFSYDVKMKEKGDIPEGYSVSREKKERFSLILESASTNQTSMYLCASSLGFPTEAFFGQGTRLTVV.

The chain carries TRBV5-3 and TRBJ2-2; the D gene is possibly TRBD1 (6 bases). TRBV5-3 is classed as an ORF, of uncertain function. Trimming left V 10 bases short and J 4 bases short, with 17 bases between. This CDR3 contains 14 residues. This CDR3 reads CAVNEGVITGELFF. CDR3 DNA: TGTGCCGTGAACGAGGGGGTGATCACCGGGGAGCTGTTTTTT.

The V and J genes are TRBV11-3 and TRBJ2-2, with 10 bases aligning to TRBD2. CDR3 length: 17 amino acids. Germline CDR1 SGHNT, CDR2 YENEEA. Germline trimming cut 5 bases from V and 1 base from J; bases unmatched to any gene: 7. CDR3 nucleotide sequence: TGTGCCAGCAGCCAAAGCGCTAGCGGGGGGAACACCGGGGAGCTGTTTTTT. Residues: CASSQSASGGNTGELFF.

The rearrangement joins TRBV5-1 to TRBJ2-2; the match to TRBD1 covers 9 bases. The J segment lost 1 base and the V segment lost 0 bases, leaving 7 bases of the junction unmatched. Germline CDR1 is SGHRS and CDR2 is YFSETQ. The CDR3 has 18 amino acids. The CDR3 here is CASSLGTGGAGNTGELFF. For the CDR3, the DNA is TGCGCCAGCAGCTTGGGAACAGGGGGCGCAGGGAACACCGGGGAGCTGTTTTTT.

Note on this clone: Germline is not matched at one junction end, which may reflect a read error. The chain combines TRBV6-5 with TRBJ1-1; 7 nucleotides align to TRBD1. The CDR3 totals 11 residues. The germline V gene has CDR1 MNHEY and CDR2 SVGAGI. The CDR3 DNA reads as TGTGCCAGCAAAAGGGACAGTGAAGCTCTCTTT. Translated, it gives CASKRDSEALF.

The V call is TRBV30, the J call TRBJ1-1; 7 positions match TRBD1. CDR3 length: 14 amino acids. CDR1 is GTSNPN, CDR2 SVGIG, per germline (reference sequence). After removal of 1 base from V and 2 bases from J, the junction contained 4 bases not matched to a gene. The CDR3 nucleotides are TGTGCCTGGAGTGCCGGACAGGTTAACACTGAAGCTTTCTTT. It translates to CAWSAGQVNTEAFF.

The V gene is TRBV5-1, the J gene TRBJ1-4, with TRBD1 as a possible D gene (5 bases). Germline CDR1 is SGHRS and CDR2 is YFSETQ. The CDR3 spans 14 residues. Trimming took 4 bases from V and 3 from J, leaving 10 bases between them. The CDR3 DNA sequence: TGCGCCAGCAGCCCGAGGGGATCTAATGAAAAACTGTTTTTT. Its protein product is CASSPRGSNEKLFF.

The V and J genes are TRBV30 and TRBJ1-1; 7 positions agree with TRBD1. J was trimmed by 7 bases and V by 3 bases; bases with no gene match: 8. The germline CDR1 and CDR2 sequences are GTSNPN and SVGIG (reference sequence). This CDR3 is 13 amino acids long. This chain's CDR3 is CAWSESQGGEAFF. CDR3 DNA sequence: TGTGCCTGGAGCGAAAGCCAGGGGGGTGAAGCTTTCTTT.

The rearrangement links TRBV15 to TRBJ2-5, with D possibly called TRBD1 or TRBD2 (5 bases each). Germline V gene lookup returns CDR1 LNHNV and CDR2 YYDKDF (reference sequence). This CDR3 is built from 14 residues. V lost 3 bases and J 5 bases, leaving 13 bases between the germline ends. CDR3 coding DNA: TGTGCCACCAGCAGTAGACGGTGGGGGGAGACCCAGTACTTC. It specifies CATSSRRWGETQYF.

The CDR3 reads CASSHEASSYEQYF. The CDR3 DNA reads TGTGCCAGCTCACATGAAGCTAGCTCCTACGAGCAGTACTTC. The genes are TRBV18 and TRBJ2-7; D ambiguous. This CDR3 region has 14 residues. V gave up 4 bases and J gave up 0 bases, with 10 bases separating them. Germline V lookup: CDR1 KGHSH, CDR2 LQKENI.

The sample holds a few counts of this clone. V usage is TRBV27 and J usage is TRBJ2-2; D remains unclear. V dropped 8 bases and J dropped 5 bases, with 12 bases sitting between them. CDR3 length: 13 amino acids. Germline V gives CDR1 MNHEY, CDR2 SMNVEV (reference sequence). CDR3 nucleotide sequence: TGTGCCAGCCGGTTTCTAATAACCGGGGAGCTGTTTTTT. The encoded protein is CASRFLITGELFF.

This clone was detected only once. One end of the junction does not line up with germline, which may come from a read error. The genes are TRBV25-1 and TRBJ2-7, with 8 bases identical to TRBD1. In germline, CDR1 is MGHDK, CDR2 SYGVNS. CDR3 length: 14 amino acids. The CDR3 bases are TGTGCCAGCAGTGAAGGGGGACAGGCTCCTGCGTTTTTCTTC. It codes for CASSEGGQAPAFFF.

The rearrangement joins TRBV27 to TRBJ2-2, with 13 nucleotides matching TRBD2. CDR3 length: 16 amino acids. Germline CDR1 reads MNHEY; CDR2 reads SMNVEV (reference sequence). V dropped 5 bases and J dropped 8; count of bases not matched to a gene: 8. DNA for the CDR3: TGTGCCAGCAGTCCGAGATCGGGACTAGCGGGAGGGGAGCTGTTTTTT. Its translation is CASSPRSGLAGGELFF.

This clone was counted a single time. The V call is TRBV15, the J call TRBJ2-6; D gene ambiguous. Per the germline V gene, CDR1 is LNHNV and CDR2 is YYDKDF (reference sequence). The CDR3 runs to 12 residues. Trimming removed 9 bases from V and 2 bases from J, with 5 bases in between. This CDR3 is CATGPGANVLTF. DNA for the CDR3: TGTGCCACTGGACCTGGGGCCAACGTCCTGACTTTC. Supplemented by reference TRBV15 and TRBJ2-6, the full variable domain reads DAMVIQNPRYQVTQFGKPVTLSCSQTLNHNVMYWYQQKSSQAPKLLFHYYDKDFNNEADTPDNFQSRRPNTSFCFLDIRSPGLGDTAMYLCATGPGANVLTFGAGSRLTVL.

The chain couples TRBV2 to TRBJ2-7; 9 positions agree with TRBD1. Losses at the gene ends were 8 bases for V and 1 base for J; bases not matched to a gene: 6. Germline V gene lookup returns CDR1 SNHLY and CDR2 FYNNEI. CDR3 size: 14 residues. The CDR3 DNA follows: TGTGCCAGCCATCGGACAGGGGAATCCTACGAGCAGTACTTC. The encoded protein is CASHRTGESYEQYF.

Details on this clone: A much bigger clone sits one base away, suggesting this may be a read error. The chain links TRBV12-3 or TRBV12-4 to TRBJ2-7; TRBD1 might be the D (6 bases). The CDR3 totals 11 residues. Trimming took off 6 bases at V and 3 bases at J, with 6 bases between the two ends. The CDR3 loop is CASRQGYEQYF. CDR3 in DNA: TGTGCCAGCAGACAGGGCTACGAGCAGTACTTC.

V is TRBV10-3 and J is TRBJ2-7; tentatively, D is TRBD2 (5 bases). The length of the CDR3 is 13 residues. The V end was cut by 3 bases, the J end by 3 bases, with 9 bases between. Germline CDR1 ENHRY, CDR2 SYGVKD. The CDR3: CAISDGRGYEQYF. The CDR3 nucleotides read TGTGCCATCAGTGATGGACGGGGCTACGAGCAGTACTTC.

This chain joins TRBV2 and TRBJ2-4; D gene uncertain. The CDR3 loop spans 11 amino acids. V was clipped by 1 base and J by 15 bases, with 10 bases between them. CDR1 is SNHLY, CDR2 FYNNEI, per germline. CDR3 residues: CASSEGAPPYF. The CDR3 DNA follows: TGTGCCAGCAGTGAAGGGGCCCCCCCGTACTTC.

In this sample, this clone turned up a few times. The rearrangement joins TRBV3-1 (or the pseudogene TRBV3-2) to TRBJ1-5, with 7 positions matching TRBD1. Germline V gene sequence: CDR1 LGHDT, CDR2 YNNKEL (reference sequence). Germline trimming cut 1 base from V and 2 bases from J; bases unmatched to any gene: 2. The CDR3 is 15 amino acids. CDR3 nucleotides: TGTGCCAGCAGCCAAGGACAGGGAGGCAATCAGCCCCAGCATTTT. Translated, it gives CASSQGQGGNQPQHF.

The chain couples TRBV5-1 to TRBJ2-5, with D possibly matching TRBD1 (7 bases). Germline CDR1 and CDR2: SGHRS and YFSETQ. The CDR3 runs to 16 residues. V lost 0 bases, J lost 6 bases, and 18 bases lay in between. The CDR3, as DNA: TGCGCCAGCAGCTTGGCATACAGGGGAGGTAGAAAGACCCAGTACTTC. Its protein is CASSLAYRGGRKTQYF.

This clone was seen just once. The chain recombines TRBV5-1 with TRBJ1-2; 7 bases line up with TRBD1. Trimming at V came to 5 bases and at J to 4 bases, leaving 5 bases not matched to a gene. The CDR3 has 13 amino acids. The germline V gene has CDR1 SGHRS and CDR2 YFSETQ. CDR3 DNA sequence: TGCGCCAGCAGACCTACAGGGGTCTATGGCTACACCTTC. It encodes CASRPTGVYGYTF.

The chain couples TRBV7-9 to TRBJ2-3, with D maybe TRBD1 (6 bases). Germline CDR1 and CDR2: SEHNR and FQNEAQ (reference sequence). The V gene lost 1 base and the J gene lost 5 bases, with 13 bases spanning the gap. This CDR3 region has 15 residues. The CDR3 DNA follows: TGTGCCAGCAGCTTAGTCCCATCACAGGGAGATACGCAGTATTTT. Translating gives CASSLVPSQGDTQYF. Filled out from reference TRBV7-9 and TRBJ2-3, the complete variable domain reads DTGVSQNPRHKITKRGQNVTFRCDPISEHNRLYWYRQTLGQGPEFLTYFQNEAQLEKSRLLSDRFSAERPKGSFSTLEIQRTEQGDSAMYLCASSLVPSQGDTQYFGPGTRLTVL.

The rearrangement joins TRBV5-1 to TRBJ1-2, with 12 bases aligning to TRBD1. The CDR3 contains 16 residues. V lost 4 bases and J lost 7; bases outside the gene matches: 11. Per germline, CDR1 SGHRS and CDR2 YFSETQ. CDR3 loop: CASSTYRDRGRSGYTF. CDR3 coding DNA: TGCGCCAGCAGCACATACAGGGACAGGGGGCGTTCTGGCTACACCTTC.

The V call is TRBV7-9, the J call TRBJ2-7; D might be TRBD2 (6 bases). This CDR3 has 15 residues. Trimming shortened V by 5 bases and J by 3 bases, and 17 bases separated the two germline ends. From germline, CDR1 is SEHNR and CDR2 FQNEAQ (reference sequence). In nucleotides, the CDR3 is TGTGCCAGCAGCCGTCACGGAGGGGCTGTCTACGAGCAGTACTTC. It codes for CASSRHGGAVYEQYF.

The CDR3 sequence is CASSEGQGGHYGYTF. CDR3 nucleotide sequence: TGTGCCAGCAGTGAAGGGCAGGGAGGTCACTATGGCTACACCTTC. The gene calls are TRBV2 and TRBJ1-2; perhaps TRBD1 as D (5 bases). Germline CDR1 reads SNHLY; CDR2 reads FYNNEI. V lost 1 base and J lost 3, with 12 bases in between. This CDR3 has 15 amino acids.

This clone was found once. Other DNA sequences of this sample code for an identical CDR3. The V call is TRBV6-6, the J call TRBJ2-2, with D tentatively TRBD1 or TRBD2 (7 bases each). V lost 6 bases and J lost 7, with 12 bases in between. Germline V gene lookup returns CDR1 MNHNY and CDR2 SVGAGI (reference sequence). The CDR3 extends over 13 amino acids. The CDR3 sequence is CASSRGGDGELFF. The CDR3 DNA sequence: TGTGCCAGCAGCAGGGGGGGTGACGGGGAGCTGTTTTTT.